One sample yielded the 20 T cell receptor beta chains listed below, sequenced in a study of CD8 T cells in Susac syndrome. With random hexamers, about 0.45 to 1 ug RNA was reverse transcribed. Via MiXCR, TCRdb re-called the immunoSEQ multiplex PCR reads, giving one row per CDR3 protein. This sample has about 300,000 distinct CDR3 sequences, with 75% to 90% found just once. Sequenced material: CD8+ T cells from PBMCs. The source is a human donor with multiple sclerosis.

The chain carries TRBV6-6 and TRBJ2-1; the D is unclear. CDR1 MNHNY and CDR2 SVGAGI come from the germline V gene (reference sequence). The CDR3 sequence is 13 residues long. Trimming stripped 2 bases from V and 7 bases from J, with 9 bases between. The CDR3 nucleotides read TGTGCCAGCAGTTACGGCGGTCGAAATGAGCAGTTCTTC. As protein: CASSYGGRNEQFF.

The chain uses TRBV28 and TRBJ2-3; 9 bases match TRBD1. Germline CDR1 reads MDHEN; CDR2 reads SYDVKM. The CDR3 spans 14 residues. V was pared by 3 bases and J by 8 bases, with 6 bases of the junction left unmatched. The DNA of the CDR3 is TGTGCCAGCAGTTTTGAGACAGGGGGGGGTACGCAGTATTTT. Protein: CASSFETGGGTQYF.

The gene calls are TRBV20-1 and TRBJ2-2; the match to TRBD2 covers 7 bases. Looked up from germline, CDR1 is DFQATT and CDR2 is SNEGSKA (reference sequence). The CDR3 has 16 amino acids. V shed 5 bases and J 4 bases; nucleotides not matched to a gene: 13. CDR3 coding DNA: TGCAGTGCTTTTACCACCGGGACTACCCGCACCGGGGAGCTGTTTTTT. Protein: CSAFTTGTTRTGELFF.

This clonotype was detected once. The J gene is TRBJ2-2, the V gene TRBV4-3; D is possibly TRBD2 (6 bases). The CDR3 runs 14 residues. Germline V lookup: CDR1 LGHNA, CDR2 YSLEER. The V and J ends lost 4 bases and 6 bases respectively, with 12 bases between them. The CDR3 region has the DNA TGCGCCAGCAGCCCTATTGGAGGGTCCGGGGAGCTGTTTTTT. It codes for CASSPIGGSGELFF.

The chain links TRBV15 to TRBJ2-5; D gene uncertain. Germline CDR1 reads LNHNV; CDR2 reads YYDKDF (reference sequence). This CDR3 is built from 12 residues. V shed 5 bases and J shed 7 bases, with 11 bases lying between them. For the CDR3, the DNA is TGTGCCACCAGCTACACCGCAGGGACCCAGTACTTC. It specifies CATSYTAGTQYF.

This clonotype was observed a single time. The chain is built from TRBV12-3 or TRBV12-4 and TRBJ2-3; D is unclear. The CDR3 runs 13 residues. The V end was cut by 7 bases, the J end by 2 bases, with 10 bases between. The CDR3, as DNA: TGTGCCAGCACGCAGGCCGTCACAGATACGCAGTATTTT. Translation gives CASTQAVTDTQYF.

In this sample, this clonotype turned up a few times. V is TRBV30 and J is TRBJ2-7; D not resolved. Trimming left V 4 bases short and J 5 bases short, with 12 bases between. The CDR3 totals 12 residues. Germline V CDR1 and CDR2: GTSNPN, SVGIG (reference sequence). The CDR3 region is CAWNNPTDEQYF. The CDR3 coding sequence is TGTGCCTGGAACAACCCAACGGACGAGCAGTACTTC.

The chain couples TRBV7-3 to TRBJ2-1; D ambiguous. With 2 bases removed from V and 3 bases from J, the gap between germline ends came to 5 bases. The CDR3 spans 13 residues. Germline-derived CDR1 and CDR2 are SGHTA and FQGTGA. CDR3 loop: CASSLGYYNEQFF. The CDR3 bases are TGTGCCAGCAGCTTAGGCTACTACAATGAGCAGTTCTTC.

The rearrangement uses TRBV12-3 or TRBV12-4 and TRBJ2-1; 10 bases align to TRBD2. The CDR3 is 16 amino acids. Trimming at V came to 5 bases and at J to 8 bases, leaving 12 bases not matched to a gene. CDR3: CASSLLERGGVDEQFF. CDR3 DNA: TGTGCCAGCAGTCTCTTGGAGCGGGGGGGCGTGGATGAGCAGTTCTTC.

This chain links TRBV9 with TRBJ2-2; TRBD1 aligns across 9 bases. J lost 3 bases, V lost 0 bases, and 6 bases had no gene match. CDR1 and CDR2 from the germline V gene are SGDLS and YYNGEE. This CDR3 contains 17 residues. The CDR3 nucleotides read TGTGCCAGCAGCGTAGGTGTGGGACAGGGATACACCGGGGAGCTGTTTTTT. As protein: CASSVGVGQGYTGELFF.

V and J are TRBV3-1 and TRBJ2-1, with 12 bases lining up with TRBD2. Germline V CDR1 and CDR2: LGHDT, YNNKEL (reference sequence). The CDR3 runs 17 residues. V dropped 1 base and J dropped 4; count of bases not matched to a gene: 5. The CDR3 region is CASSQVASGGVYNEQFF. CDR3 nucleotide sequence: TGTGCCAGCAGCCAAGTCGCTAGCGGGGGGGTGTACAATGAGCAGTTCTTC.

The chain joins TRBV7-9 to TRBJ2-3; 8 bases map to TRBD2. Losses at the gene ends were 4 bases for V and 10 bases for J; bases not matched to a gene: 4. The CDR3 runs to 12 residues. In germline, CDR1 is SEHNR, CDR2 FQNEAQ (reference sequence). The CDR3 nucleotides are TGTGCCAGCAGCTCCATGACTAGCGCGCAGTATTTT. This codes for CASSSMTSAQYF.

A note on this clonotype: One end of the junction varies from germline; a read error may be responsible. V gene TRBV20-1 combines with J gene TRBJ2-3, with 13 bases matching TRBD2. Germline V gene lookup returns CDR1 DFQATT and CDR2 SNEGSKA (reference sequence). CDR3 length equals 18 residues. The CDR3 region is CSANGLAGARSATDTQCF. The CDR3 nucleotides are TGCAGTGCTAACGGACTAGCGGGGGCTCGTTCGGCCACAGATACGCAGTGTTTT.

The V call is TRBV7-9, the J call TRBJ1-2; 7 bases line up with TRBD1. This CDR3 contains 15 residues. Losses at the gene ends were 0 bases for V and 3 bases for J; bases not matched to a gene: 4. CDR1 is SEHNR, CDR2 FQNEAQ, per germline (reference sequence). Written as DNA, the CDR3 is TGTGCCAGCAGCTTAGCCGACAGGGTCGACTATGGCTACACCTTC. Residues: CASSLADRVDYGYTF.

The DNA for the CDR3 is TGTGCCAGCAGTTGGGGGTCGGGACCAGATACGCAGTATTTT. Amino acid sequence: CASSWGSGPDTQYF. The gene calls are TRBV27 and TRBJ2-3, with D perhaps being TRBD1 or TRBD2 (5 bases each). V gave up 4 bases and J gave up 4 bases, with 12 bases separating them. CDR1 is MNHEY and CDR2 is SMNVEV in the germline V gene (reference sequence). The CDR3 totals 14 residues.

The V call is TRBV11-2, the J call TRBJ1-6; D gene ambiguous. The germline V gene has CDR1 SGHAT and CDR2 FQNNGV. V lost 6 bases to trimming and J lost 0 bases, with 15 bases between them. This CDR3 is 17 amino acids long. CDR3 protein: CASSQRPGSSYNSPLHF. The CDR3 region has the DNA TGTGCCAGCAGTCAAAGACCCGGGAGCTCCTATAATTCACCCCTCCACTTT.

The chain links TRBV6-5 to TRBJ2-3; TRBD2 matches at 10 bases. This CDR3 comprises 16 residues. V lost 1 base and J lost 7; bases outside the gene matches: 8. CDR1 is MNHEY, CDR2 SVGAGI, per germline. The CDR3 region has the DNA TGTGCCAGCAGTTACTTGCTAGCGGGAGAGGGGTATACGCAGTATTTT. Protein sequence: CASSYLLAGEGYTQYF.

V usage is TRBV29-1 and J usage is TRBJ2-7; possibly TRBD1 or TRBD2 for D (5 bases each). Deletions cut 6 bases from V and 3 bases from J, with 36 bases between. CDR3 length: 20 residues. In germline, CDR1 is SQVTM, CDR2 ANQGSEA. CDR3 sequence (DNA): TGCAGCGTCATATCCCGGGGCCCGGTTGAGTCAGTAAGGACCGACTACGAGCAGTACTTC. It specifies CSVISRGPVESVRTDYEQYF.

The J gene is TRBJ2-7, the V gene TRBV27, with 7 positions matching TRBD1. Germline V gene data show CDR1 as MNHEY and CDR2 as SMNVEV (reference sequence). Unmatched junction bases numbered 12, after V lost 10 bases and J lost 3 bases. The CDR3 runs 14 residues. CDR3 in amino acids: CATSLSTGNYEQYF. The CDR3 nucleotides read TGTGCCACCTCCCTCTCGACAGGGAACTACGAGCAGTACTTC.

This chain joins TRBV28 and TRBJ2-7; D ambiguous. The CDR3 sequence is 12 residues long. Germline V gene sequence: CDR1 MDHEN, CDR2 SYDVKM. Trimming pared 2 bases from V and 6 bases from J, leaving 8 bases between. This chain's CDR3 is CASSLPLTEQYF. DNA for the CDR3: TGTGCCAGCAGTTTACCCCTCACCGAGCAGTACTTC. Filled out from reference TRBV28 and TRBJ2-7, the complete variable domain reads DVKVTQSSRYLVKRTGEKVFLECVQDMDHENMFWYRQDPGLGLRLIYFSYDVKMKEKGDIPEGYSVSREKKERFSLILESASTNQTSMYLCASSLPLTEQYFGPGTRLTVT.